Listed here are 28 T cell receptor beta chains from one sample, sequenced in a study of beta chain features in type 1 diabetes (dated by TCRdb to the late 2010s). Results and caveats for the whole study, not just this receptor: In all four CD4+ subsets, TCRB CDR3 length was moderately but significantly shorter in type 1 diabetes patients.

The library was built by means of the immunoSEQ multiplex PCR assay. The High Capacity cDNA Reverse Transcription Kit was used to reverse transcribe all of the isolated RNA, meaning that expressed TCRB transcripts were what got sequenced. Imported from immuneACCESS, the table was reduced by TCRdb to in-frame sequences with V and J called. These copies leave out some clones; in studies compared against another copy, an unresolved V gene accounts for under half, and the cause of the remainder is not known. Within this sample are more than 550,000 clones, with about 14% of them counted one time only. The top ten clonotypes cover 0.035% to 0.045% of the sample. These receptors' targets are unknown. The sample consisted of naive CD4+ T cells from blood. What the cell subset or site label conveys for this sample: true naive CD4+ T cells. All receptors derive from a man younger than 30 with type 1 diabetes.

This clone occurred a few times. The J gene is TRBJ1-4, the V gene TRBV11-2; D is unclear. This CDR3 has 16 residues. The germline CDR1 and CDR2 sequences are SGHAT and FQNNGV. The V gene lost 4 bases and the J gene lost 8 bases, with 20 bases spanning the gap. The CDR3 protein is CASSSLRGKPTEKLFF. The CDR3 DNA is TGTGCCAGCAGCTCCCTCCGTGGGAAACCGACAGAAAAACTGTTTTTT. The whole variable domain, remainder taken from reference TRBV11-2 and TRBJ1-4, is EAGVAQSPRYKIIEKRQSVAFWCNPISGHATLYWYQQILGQGPKLLIQFQNNGVVDDSQLPKDRFSAERLKGVDSTLKIQPAKLEDSAVYLCASSSLRGKPTEKLFFGSGTQLSVL.

In this sample, this clone turned up a few times. Other DNA sequences within the sample encode an identical CDR3. This chain links TRBV18 with TRBJ2-5; no definite D call. CDR1 and CDR2 (germline): KGHSH, LQKENI. V was shortened by 2 bases and J by 2 bases, with 6 bases between the two germline ends. The CDR3 sequence is 13 residues long. In DNA, the CDR3 is TGTGCCAGCTCACCAAACAGACAAGAGACCCAGTACTTC. It yields the protein CASSPNRQETQYF.

This chain joins TRBV30 and TRBJ2-2; D gene ambiguous. The V end was cut by 5 bases, the J end by 6 bases, with 7 bases between. Germline V gene lookup returns CDR1 GTSNPN and CDR2 SVGIG (reference sequence). This CDR3 has 11 residues. CDR3 nucleotide sequence: TGTGCCTGGGGTTATTCCGGGGAGCTGTTTTTT. Protein sequence: CAWGYSGELFF.

The chain links TRBV9 to TRBJ1-6, with TRBD1 matching 7 bases. In germline, CDR1 is SGDLS, CDR2 YYNGEE. The CDR3 contains 16 residues. J was trimmed by 10 bases and V by 3 bases; bases with no gene match: 13. Here the CDR3 reads CASSAGETGWSSPLHF. CDR3 DNA sequence: TGTGCCAGCAGCGCGGGGGAGACAGGGTGGAGCTCACCCCTCCACTTT.

The chain couples TRBV30 to TRBJ1-3; unclear D gene. Germline values: CDR1 GTSNPN, CDR2 SVGIG (reference sequence). V was trimmed by 4 bases and J by 2 bases, leaving 18 bases between them. This CDR3 has 16 residues. The CDR3 spells CAWIQPRGRAGNTIYF. In DNA form, the CDR3 reads TGTGCCTGGATCCAGCCCCGTGGGAGAGCTGGAAACACCATATATTTT.

This clone was seen a few times. The V gene is TRBV6-5, the J gene TRBJ1-4; no clear D. The CDR3 sequence is 14 residues long. From germline, CDR1 is MNHEY and CDR2 SVGAGI. V gave up 6 bases and J gave up 8 bases, with 16 bases separating them. The CDR3 is CASRVGGIGEKLFF. The CDR3 DNA reads as TGTGCCAGCAGAGTAGGAGGGATCGGAGAAAAACTGTTTTTT.

The chain uses TRBV28 and TRBJ1-2, with D perhaps TRBD1 (5 bases). This CDR3 has 14 residues. Germline-derived CDR1 and CDR2 are MDHEN and SYDVKM. Trimming cost V 7 bases and J 6 bases, with 18 bases left between them. The CDR3 spells CASTSVGTLDGYTF. CDR3 DNA sequence: TGTGCCAGCACTTCTGTCGGGACCTTGGATGGCTACACCTTC.

This clone was counted a few times. This sequence joins TRBV19 and TRBJ2-1; tentative D call: TRBD2 (5 bases). The germline CDR1 and CDR2 sequences are LNHDA and SQIVND (reference sequence). The V and J ends lost 5 bases and 10 bases respectively, with 18 bases between them. CDR3 size: 14 residues. CDR3 region: CASSVTTTDGEQFF. In DNA, the CDR3 is TGTGCCAGTAGTGTGACTACCACAGACGGGGAGCAGTTCTTC. Using reference TRBV19 and TRBJ2-1 for the parts outside the CDR3, the full variable domain is DGGITQSPKYLFRKEGQNVTLSCEQNLNHDAMYWYRQDPGQGLRLIYYSQIVNDFQKGDIAEGYSVSREKKESFPLTVTSAQKNPTAFYLCASSVTTTDGEQFFGPGTRLTVL.

This clone was seen more than once but under ten times. This CDR3 is CASRPGTQVEEQYF. CDR3 DNA: TGCGCCAGCAGACCGGGGACCCAAGTTGAGGAGCAGTACTTC. This chain connects TRBV5-1 to TRBJ2-7; D possibly matches TRBD1 or TRBD2 (5 bases each). This CDR3 contains 14 residues. Germline CDR1 and CDR2: SGHRS and YFSETQ. The germline V and J ends were trimmed by 5 bases and 7 bases, with 19 bases remaining between them.

The V and J genes are TRBV5-6 and TRBJ1-1; tentatively, D is TRBD1 (5 bases). Trimming removed 1 base at V and 4 bases at J, with 14 bases between. The V gene's germline CDR1 is SGHDT and CDR2 YYEEEE. The CDR3 totals 15 residues. The CDR3 DNA reads TGTGCCAGCAGCTTGTTACAGGTTGGTCGCACTGAAGCTTTCTTT. Encoded protein: CASSLLQVGRTEAFF.

This chain uses TRBV30 with TRBJ1-4, with TRBD1 as a possible D gene (5 bases). This CDR3 spans 13 amino acids. CDR1 and CDR2 (germline): GTSNPN, SVGIG (reference sequence). This chain's CDR3 is CAWGAGDNEKLFF. The CDR3 region has the DNA TGTGCTTGGGGCGCGGGGGATAATGAAAAACTGTTTTTT.

This clone was counted between two and nine times. The rearrangement joins TRBV30 to TRBJ1-5; 7 bases line up with TRBD1. The CDR3 covers 13 residues. Trimming took 5 bases from V and 5 from J; bases not matched to a gene: 6. CDR1 and CDR2 from the germline V gene are GTSNPN and SVGIG (reference sequence). The CDR3 nucleotides read TGTGCCTGGGGGACAGCCGGGGATCAGCCCCAGCATTTT. Its translation: CAWGTAGDQPQHF.

Comment on this clone: Other DNA variants within this sample encode the same CDR3. The rearrangement links TRBV30 to TRBJ1-1, with D hard to call. The V gene's germline CDR1 is GTSNPN and CDR2 SVGIG (reference sequence). This CDR3 is built from 12 residues. V lost 0 bases to trimming and J lost 8 bases, with 10 bases between them. CDR3 bases: TGTGCCTGGAGTGTACAGAGTCCAGAAGCTTTCTTT. Residues: CAWSVQSPEAFF. Filled out from reference TRBV30 and TRBJ1-1, the complete variable domain reads SQTIHQWPATLVQPVGSPLSLECTVEGTSNPNLYWYRQAAGRGLQLLFYSVGIGQISSEVPQNLSASRPQDRQFILSSKKLLLSDSGFYLCAWSVQSPEAFFGQGTRLTVV.

This clone was seen only a few times. V and J are TRBV4-3 and TRBJ2-4; D tentatively fits TRBD1 or TRBD2 (6 bases each). Germline V gene sequence: CDR1 LGHNA, CDR2 YSLEER. V gave up 1 base and J gave up 3 bases, with 16 bases separating them. This CDR3 has 17 amino acids. The DNA of the CDR3 is TGCGCCAGCAGCCAAGGTTCGGGGGCGATGGGCAAAAACATTCAGTACTTC. Translated, it gives CASSQGSGAMGKNIQYF.

V usage is TRBV7-2 and J usage is TRBJ2-3; D is perhaps TRBD2 (5 bases). Trimming removed 7 bases from V and 6 bases from J, with 29 bases in between. Germline CDR1 and CDR2: SGHTA and FQGNSA. This CDR3 comprises 18 residues. The CDR3 region is CASTRAAALPASGDTQYF. The DNA of the CDR3 is TGTGCCAGCACCCGGGCGGCAGCCCTACCCGCCTCGGGGGATACGCAGTATTTT.

V usage is TRBV10-3 and J usage is TRBJ2-2; 9 bases are shared with TRBD2. Germline V gene data show CDR1 as ENHRY and CDR2 as SYGVKD. This CDR3 has 16 residues. Trimming took 10 bases from V and 0 from J; bases not matched to a gene: 9. The CDR3 DNA is TGTGCCACCTCAGGGGCTAGCGGGACGAACACCGGGGAGCTGTTTTTT. Its protein is CATSGASGTNTGELFF.

As for this clone: Other DNA sequences within the sample encode an identical CDR3. The chain uses TRBV14 and TRBJ1-2; D uncertain. There are 13 residues in the CDR3. From germline, CDR1 is SGHDN and CDR2 FVKESK. V was shortened by 0 bases and J by 4 bases, with 6 bases between the two germline ends. The CDR3 loop reads CASSQDTAYGYTF. Written as DNA, the CDR3 is TGTGCCAGCAGCCAAGATACCGCCTATGGCTACACCTTC.

This clone occurred a few times. V and J are TRBV7-2 and TRBJ2-3; D not certain. Trimming removed 5 bases at V and 4 bases at J, with 7 bases between. CDR1 and CDR2 (germline): SGHTA, FQGNSA. This CDR3 is built from 12 residues. The CDR3 protein is CASSPLADTQYF. The DNA of the CDR3 is TGTGCCAGCAGCCCCTTGGCAGATACGCAGTATTTT.

The chain recombines TRBV16 with TRBJ1-6, with D maybe TRBD1 (5 bases). CDR3 size: 16 residues. The germline V gene encodes CDR1 KGHSY and CDR2 FQNENV. Trimming removed 4 bases at V and 4 bases at J, with 14 bases between. CDR3 sequence reads: CASSRQQGSYNSPLHF. CDR3 in DNA: TGTGCCAGCAGCCGCCAGCAGGGCTCGTATAATTCACCCCTCCACTTT.

This chain uses TRBV30 with TRBJ1-1; possibly TRBD1 for D (6 bases). This CDR3 comprises 13 residues. V was clipped by 7 bases and J by 4 bases, with 16 bases between them. Germline V lookup: CDR1 GTSNPN, CDR2 SVGIG (reference sequence). The chain's CDR3 is CASVGGAGTEAFF. CDR3 DNA: TGTGCCTCAGTTGGGGGGGCTGGCACTGAAGCTTTCTTT. The full variable domain, its missing parts supplied by reference TRBV30 and TRBJ1-1, is SQTIHQWPATLVQPVGSPLSLECTVEGTSNPNLYWYRQAAGRGLQLLFYSVGIGQISSEVPQNLSASRPQDRQFILSSKKLLLSDSGFYLCASVGGAGTEAFFGQGTRLTVV.

This clone has just a few counts. The sample contains more than one DNA sequence encoding this CDR3. The gene calls are TRBV29-1 and TRBJ1-1, with D maybe TRBD1 (6 bases). Trimming stripped 7 bases from V and 1 base from J, with 10 bases between. The CDR3 contains 12 residues. Per the germline V gene, CDR1 is SQVTM and CDR2 is ANQGSEA. CDR3 coding DNA: TGCAGCGCTCGGACAGAGAACACTGAAGCTTTCTTT. Protein: CSARTENTEAFF.

On this clone itself: This CDR3 is also generated by other DNA sequences in the sample. V and J are TRBV11-2 and TRBJ2-1; 10 positions match TRBD1. Germline values: CDR1 SGHAT, CDR2 FQNNGV. Losses at the gene ends were 4 bases for V and 1 base for J; bases not matched to a gene: 1. The CDR3 has 15 amino acids. As DNA, the CDR3 is TGTGCCAGCAGCTCGGGACAGGGGTCCTACAATGAGCAGTTCTTC. Translated, it gives CASSSGQGSYNEQFF. The full variable domain, in which reference TRBV11-2 and TRBJ2-1 provide the parts outside the CDR3, is EAGVAQSPRYKIIEKRQSVAFWCNPISGHATLYWYQQILGQGPKLLIQFQNNGVVDDSQLPKDRFSAERLKGVDSTLKIQPAKLEDSAVYLCASSSGQGSYNEQFFGPGTRLTVL.

The rearrangement uses TRBV30 and TRBJ1-2; D unresolved. The CDR3 contains 10 residues. Per germline, CDR1 GTSNPN and CDR2 SVGIG (reference sequence). V lost 5 bases and J 14 bases, leaving 15 bases between the germline ends. Written as DNA, the CDR3 is TGTGCCTGGGGCACCGCGGCGGTTACCTTC. This gives the protein CAWGTAAVTF. Filled out from reference TRBV30 and TRBJ1-2, the complete variable domain reads SQTIHQWPATLVQPVGSPLSLECTVEGTSNPNLYWYRQAAGRGLQLLFYSVGIGQISSEVPQNLSASRPQDRQFILSSKKLLLSDSGFYLCAWGTAAVTFGSGTRLTVV.

This clone was counted a few times. This sequence joins TRBV27 and TRBJ2-1; 7 positions agree with TRBD2. In germline, CDR1 is MNHEY, CDR2 SMNVEV (reference sequence). The CDR3 consists of 17 residues. Germline trimming cut 9 bases from V and 7 bases from J; bases unmatched to any gene: 21. For the CDR3, the DNA is TGTGCCAGTAAACATATCCCGGCTAGCGGAGGAGGTAATGAGCAGTTCTTC. It encodes CASKHIPASGGGNEQFF.

On this clone itself: The junction does not match germline at one end; this may be a read error. The chain combines TRBV7-2 with TRBJ2-4; no clear D. CDR1 and CDR2 from the germline V gene are SGHTA and FQGNSA. The CDR3 consists of 16 residues. DNA for the CDR3: TGCGCCAGCAGCCCGGCAGCAGCCCTATCCAAAAACATTCAGTACTTC. Translation: CASSPAAALSKNIQYF.

This clone was counted between two and nine times. Within the sample, other DNA sequences also encode this same CDR3. The chain links TRBV9 to TRBJ2-2; TRBD2 is a possible D gene (5 bases). V was cut by 1 base and J by 0 bases, with 7 bases left in between. The CDR3 contains 15 residues. Germline CDR1 reads SGDLS; CDR2 reads YYNGEE. In DNA, the CDR3 is TGTGCCAGCAGCGTACTAGCAGCGAACACCGGGGAGCTGTTTTTT. Its protein product is CASSVLAANTGELFF.

This clone has just a few counts. This sequence joins TRBV30 and TRBJ2-3; D possibly corresponds to TRBD2 (5 bases). CDR3 length: 12 amino acids. Trimming removed 3 bases from V and 6 bases from J, with 10 bases in between. Germline values: CDR1 GTSNPN, CDR2 SVGIG (reference sequence). CDR3 DNA: TGTGCCTGGAGCACGACGGGGGATACGCAGTATTTT. This encodes CAWSTTGDTQYF.

V gene TRBV28 combines with J gene TRBJ2-3, with no clear D. Germline CDR1 is MDHEN and CDR2 is SYDVKM. CDR3 length equals 12 residues. The V end lost 6 bases, the J end lost 2 bases, and 6 bases lay between the germline ends. Here the CDR3 reads CASRLLTDTQYF. In nucleotides, the CDR3 is TGTGCCAGCAGACTGCTCACAGATACGCAGTATTTT.